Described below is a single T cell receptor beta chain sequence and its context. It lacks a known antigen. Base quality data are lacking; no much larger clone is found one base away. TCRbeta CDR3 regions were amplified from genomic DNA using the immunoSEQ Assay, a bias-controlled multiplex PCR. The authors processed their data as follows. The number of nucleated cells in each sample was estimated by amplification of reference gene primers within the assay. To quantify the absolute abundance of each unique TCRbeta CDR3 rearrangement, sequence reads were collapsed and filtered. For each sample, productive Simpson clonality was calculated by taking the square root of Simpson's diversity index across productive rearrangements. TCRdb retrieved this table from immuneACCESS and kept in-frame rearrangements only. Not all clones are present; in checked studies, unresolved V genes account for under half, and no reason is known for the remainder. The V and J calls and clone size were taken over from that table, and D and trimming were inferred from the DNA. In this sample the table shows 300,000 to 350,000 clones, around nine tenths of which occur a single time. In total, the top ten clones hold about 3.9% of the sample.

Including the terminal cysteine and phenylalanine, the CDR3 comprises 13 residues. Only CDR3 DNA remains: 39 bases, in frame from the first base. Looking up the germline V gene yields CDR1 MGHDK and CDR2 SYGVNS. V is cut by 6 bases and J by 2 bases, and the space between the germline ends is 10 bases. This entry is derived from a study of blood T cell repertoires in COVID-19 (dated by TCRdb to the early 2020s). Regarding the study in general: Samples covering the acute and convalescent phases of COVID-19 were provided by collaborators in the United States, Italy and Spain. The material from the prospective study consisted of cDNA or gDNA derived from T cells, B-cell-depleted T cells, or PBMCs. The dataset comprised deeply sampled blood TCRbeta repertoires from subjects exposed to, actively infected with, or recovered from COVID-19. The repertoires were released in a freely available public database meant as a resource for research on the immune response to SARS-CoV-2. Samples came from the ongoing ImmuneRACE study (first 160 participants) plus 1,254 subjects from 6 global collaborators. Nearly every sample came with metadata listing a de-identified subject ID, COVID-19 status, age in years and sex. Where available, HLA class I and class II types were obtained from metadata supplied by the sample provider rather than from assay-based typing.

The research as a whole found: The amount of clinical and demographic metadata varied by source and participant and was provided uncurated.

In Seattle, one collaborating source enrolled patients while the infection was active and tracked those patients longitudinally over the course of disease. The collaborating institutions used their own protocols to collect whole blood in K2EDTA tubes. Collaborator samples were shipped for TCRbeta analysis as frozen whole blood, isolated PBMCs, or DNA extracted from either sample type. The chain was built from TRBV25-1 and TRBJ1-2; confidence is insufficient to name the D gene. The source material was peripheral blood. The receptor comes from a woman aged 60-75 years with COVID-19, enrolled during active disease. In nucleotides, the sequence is TGTGCCAGCAGCGGCGGGCTGAACTATGGCTACACCTTC. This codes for CASSGGLNYGYTF.